The 26 T cell receptor beta chains below all came from one sample that was sequenced in a study of spatial heterogeneity in lung cancer. Time point specified: blood at routine non-recurrence follow-up after resection. Whole RNA came from tumor, nontumor lung or frozen PBMC and was sequenced without being sorted. Each CDR3 protein is one row after TCRdb ran MiXCR on the 5' RACE reads. This sample has approximately 27,000 distinct CDR3 sequences; approximately 5.6% occur once, and the top ten carry roughly a fifth. Sequencing was performed on PBMCs, taken at follow-up. Source of these receptors: a male donor with early-stage non-small cell lung cancer.

The chain is built from TRBV6-5 and TRBJ2-2; D is unclear. Germline CDR1 and CDR2: MNHEY and SVGAGI. The CDR3 is made up of 16 amino acids. V was shortened by 2 bases and J by 1 base, with 11 bases between the two germline ends. Here the CDR3 DNA reads TGTGCCAGCAGTTACGCCTACATTGGGAACACCGGGGAGCTGTTTTTT. It codes for CASSYAYIGNTGELFF.

This clonotype appeared many times. The chain's CDR3 is CSVEDPQRSYNEQFF. In DNA, the CDR3 is TGCAGCGTTGAAGATCCACAGCGCTCCTACAATGAGCAGTTCTTC. The gene calls are TRBV29-1 and TRBJ2-1; D gene ambiguous. Germline CDR1 and CDR2: SQVTM and ANQGSEA. This CDR3 spans 15 amino acids. Trimming took 0 bases from V and 0 from J, leaving 9 bases between them.

There are a few counts of this clonotype. The chain links TRBV20-1 to TRBJ1-2; D ambiguous. Germline V lookup: CDR1 DFQATT, CDR2 SNEGSKA (reference sequence). The length of the CDR3 is 9 residues. V gave up 7 bases and J gave up 14 bases, with 14 bases separating them. CDR3 sequence: CSVNTHGTF. The CDR3 region has the DNA TGCAGTGTAAACACCCATGGAACCTTC.

The chain joins TRBV6-2 or TRBV6-3 to TRBJ2-7; 8 bases are a match to TRBD1. CDR3 length: 16 residues. V dropped 2 bases and J dropped 2; count of bases not matched to a gene: 8. Per the germline V gene, CDR1 is MNHEY and CDR2 is SVGEGT. Here the CDR3 DNA reads TGTGCCAGCAGTTACCAAAGGACAGGGAGAACCTACGAGCAGTACTTC. Translating it yields CASSYQRTGRTYEQYF.

This clonotype was detected only once. Just one base apart from a much larger clone, this may be a read error. The chain has TRBV7-9 and TRBJ2-7, with D unresolved. V lost 4 bases, J lost 4 bases, and 8 bases lay in between. The CDR3 loop spans 12 amino acids. Germline V lookup: CDR1 SEHNR, CDR2 FQNEAQ (reference sequence). The CDR3 DNA reads as TGTGCCAGCAGCTATTCCGTGTACGAGCAGTACTTC. This translates into CASSYSVYEQYF.

This clonotype was counted at least ten times. CDR3 protein: CSARERPGAPADTQYF. For the CDR3, the DNA is TGCAGTGCTAGAGAGAGGCCGGGAGCCCCCGCAGATACGCAGTATTTT. The chain has TRBV20-1 and TRBJ2-3, with D tentatively TRBD2 (6 bases). The CDR3 is 16 residues long. The germline V and J ends were trimmed by 0 bases and 4 bases, with 17 bases remaining between them. The germline CDR1 and CDR2 sequences are DFQATT and SNEGSKA (reference sequence).

The table lists this clonotype with many counts. This rearrangement joins TRBV20-1 to TRBJ2-3; D might be TRBD1 or TRBD2, each matching 5 bases. The CDR3 loop spans 14 amino acids. V lost 6 bases and J 1 base, leaving 14 bases between the germline ends. Germline assignment: CDR1 DFQATT and CDR2 SNEGSKA (reference sequence). The CDR3 sequence: CSAATLGGTDTQYF. In DNA form, the CDR3 reads TGCAGTGCGGCCACACTAGGGGGCACAGATACGCAGTATTTT.

Many counts were recorded for this clonotype. The chain carries TRBV7-2 and TRBJ2-1; TRBD2 matches at 7 bases. Trimming at V came to 4 bases and at J to 8 bases, leaving 11 bases not matched to a gene. CDR3 length: 15 amino acids. Germline V gives CDR1 SGHTA, CDR2 FQGNSA. DNA for the CDR3: TGTGCCAGCAGCTCACGAGTCTCGGCGGGAGATGAGCAGTTCTTC. This gives the protein CASSSRVSAGDEQFF.

This clonotype came up many times. The V call is TRBV13, the J call TRBJ1-1, with D perhaps matching TRBD1 (5 bases). Per the germline V gene, CDR1 is PRHDT and CDR2 is FYEKMQ (reference sequence). This CDR3 is 16 amino acids long. Trimming shortened V by 5 bases and J by 1 base, and 17 bases separated the two germline ends. In DNA, the CDR3 is TGTGCCAGCAGCCCCCGGCAGGGTAGGGGGAACACTGAAGCTTTCTTT. It translates to CASSPRQGRGNTEAFF. Full variable domain (rest looked up from reference TRBV13 and TRBJ1-1): AAGVIQSPRHLIKEKRETATLKCYPIPRHDTVYWYQQGPGQDPQFLISFYEKMQSDKGSIPDRFSAQQFSDYHSELNMSSLELGDSALYFCASSPRQGRGNTEAFFGQGTRLTVV.

This clonotype was detected many times. Here the CDR3 DNA reads TGTGCCAGCAGCCAACCCCGGGCCGCAGGGGAGCAGTACTTC. This gives the protein CASSQPRAAGEQYF. The chain uses TRBV3-1 and TRBJ2-7; a weak D match, TRBD1 (5 bases). The CDR3 length is 14 residues. V lost 2 bases and J 7 bases, leaving 15 bases between the germline ends. In germline, CDR1 is LGHDT, CDR2 YNNKEL (reference sequence).

This clonotype has ten or more counts. The rearrangement uses TRBV4-3 and TRBJ2-5, with D perhaps TRBD1 (6 bases). V dropped 0 bases and J dropped 5 bases, with 16 bases sitting between them. The CDR3 is made up of 16 amino acids. Per germline, CDR1 LGHNA and CDR2 YSLEER. The CDR3 coding sequence is TGCGCCAGCAGCCAAGAACAGGCCAGGGGTGCCGAGACCCAGTACTTC. Encoded protein: CASSQEQARGAETQYF.

The sample holds many counts of this clonotype. V is TRBV19 and J is TRBJ2-1; TRBD2 agrees at 8 bases. The CDR3 has 15 residues. V gave up 7 bases and J gave up 6 bases; unmatched junction bases: 11. Germline V CDR1 and CDR2: LNHDA, SQIVND (reference sequence). CDR3 coding DNA: TGTGCCAGTACCGTGATGGCGGGGGGCCCCAATGAGCAGTTCTTC. Protein sequence: CASTVMAGGPNEQFF. Full variable domain (outside the CDR3, taken from reference TRBV19 and TRBJ2-1): DGGITQSPKYLFRKEGQNVTLSCEQNLNHDAMYWYRQDPGQGLRLIYYSQIVNDFQKGDIAEGYSVSREKKESFPLTVTSAQKNPTAFYLCASTVMAGGPNEQFFGPGTRLTVL.

This clonotype is medium-sized within its sample. CDR3 protein: CASSSTTGRDEQYF. DNA of the CDR3: TGTGCCAGCAGCTCGACGACAGGTCGCGACGAGCAGTACTTC. The chain has TRBV13 and TRBJ2-7; D perhaps matches TRBD1 (6 bases). Looked up from germline, CDR1 is PRHDT and CDR2 is FYEKMQ (reference sequence). The V gene lost 4 bases and the J gene lost 5 bases, with 15 bases spanning the gap. The CDR3 spans 14 residues.

This chain uses TRBV7-9 with TRBJ2-7, with TRBD1 matching 8 bases. The CDR3 consists of 14 residues. J was trimmed by 3 bases and V by 6 bases; bases with no gene match: 7. The germline CDR1 and CDR2 sequences are SEHNR and FQNEAQ (reference sequence). CDR3 nucleotide sequence: TGTGCCAGCAGAGATTCCAGGGGGCTCTACGAGCAGTACGTC. It is translated as CASRDSRGLYEQYV.

This clonotype has a count of ten or more. The chain joins TRBV2 to TRBJ2-7; the D gene is possibly TRBD2 (6 bases). The CDR3 loop spans 16 amino acids. Germline V CDR1 and CDR2: SNHLY, FYNNEI. V was shortened by 0 bases and J by 0 bases, with 12 bases between the two germline ends. This chain's CDR3 is CASSEAPSENSYEQYF. The CDR3 bases are TGTGCCAGCAGTGAAGCACCTAGCGAGAACTCCTACGAGCAGTACTTC. Supplemented by reference TRBV2 and TRBJ2-7, the full variable domain reads EPEVTQTPSHQVTQMGQEVILRCVPISNHLYFYWYRQILGQKVEFLVSFYNNEISEKSEIFDDQFSVERPDGSNFTLKIRSTKLEDSAMYFCASSEAPSENSYEQYFGPGTRLTVT.

This clonotype was observed a few times. The CDR3 spells CSARGSSGVGNEQFF. CDR3 DNA sequence: TGCAGTGCTAGAGGTTCATCGGGAGTTGGCAATGAGCAGTTCTTC. This chain uses TRBV20-1 with TRBJ2-1; D possibly corresponds to TRBD2 (6 bases). The CDR3 consists of 15 residues. Trimming stripped 1 base from V and 6 bases from J, with 16 bases between. Germline V CDR1 and CDR2: DFQATT, SNEGSKA (reference sequence).

As regards this clonotype: It may be a read error: a sequence one base away is much more abundant. As DNA, the CDR3 is TGTGCCAGCAGTTTGGCGGGAGCGGGGACCGGGGAGCTGGTTTTT. Its translation is CASSLAGAGTGELVF. The rearrangement links TRBV27 to TRBJ2-2; 7 bases are shared with TRBD2. There are 15 residues in the CDR3. Germline V gene lookup returns CDR1 MNHEY and CDR2 SMNVEV (reference sequence).

This clonotype has ten or more counts. V usage is TRBV24-1 and J usage is TRBJ2-5; D may be TRBD1 (6 bases). Between the trimmed V and J ends, which lost 5 bases and 2 bases, there was a span of 11 bases. There are 14 residues in the CDR3. Germline V CDR1 and CDR2: KGHDR, SFDVKD. The CDR3 nucleotides are TGTGCCACCAGTGGGGGGACATATCAAGAGACCCAGTACTTC. Translation: CATSGGTYQETQYF.

Judged by abundance, this clonotype is medium-sized. The rearrangement uses TRBV20-1 and TRBJ1-1, with D possibly being TRBD1 (6 bases). CDR1 is DFQATT and CDR2 is SNEGSKA in the germline V gene (reference sequence). This CDR3 region has 11 residues. Trimming shortened V by 6 bases and J by 5 bases, and 10 bases separated the two germline ends. The CDR3 loop is CSAYRVTEAFF. Here the CDR3 DNA reads TGCAGTGCCTACAGGGTAACTGAAGCTTTCTTT.

The J gene is TRBJ1-6, the V gene TRBV4-3; 9 nucleotides match TRBD1. The CDR3 totals 14 residues. After removal of 5 bases from V and 10 bases from J, the junction contained 6 bases not matched to a gene. The germline V gene encodes CDR1 LGHNA and CDR2 YSLEER. For the CDR3, the DNA is TGCGCCAGCAGCGAACAGGGGGCAAAGTCACCCCTCCACTTT. It encodes CASSEQGAKSPLHF.

The chain has TRBV27 and TRBJ1-5, with D perhaps matching TRBD1 (5 bases). The CDR3 has 14 residues. Trimming took off 5 bases at V and 7 bases at J, with 15 bases between the two ends. CDR1 MNHEY and CDR2 SMNVEV come from the germline V gene (reference sequence). The CDR3 DNA reads as TGTGCCAGCAGTGGGATGGGGCTCAGGCAGCCCCAGCATTTT. As protein: CASSGMGLRQPQHF.

This CDR3 reads CASSQDLGQGREQYV. The CDR3 DNA follows: TGCGCCAGCAGCCAAGATTTGGGACAGGGTCGCGAGCAGTACGTC. The chain uses TRBV4-3 and TRBJ2-7; 9 nucleotides align to TRBD1. CDR1 is LGHNA, CDR2 YSLEER, per germline. This CDR3 has 15 residues. The J segment lost 6 bases and the V segment lost 0 bases, leaving 6 bases of the junction unmatched.

About this clonotype itself: It may be a read error: a sequence one base away is much more abundant. The CDR3 does not close with the conserved phenylalanine or tryptophan, likely indicating a read error. The chain recombines TRBV5-1 with TRBJ2-1; D is undetermined. CDR1 SGHRS and CDR2 YFSETQ come from the germline V gene. The ends were cut back, 1 base at V and 9 bases at J, with 8 bases in the middle. This CDR3 has 12 amino acids. The DNA for the CDR3 is TGCGCCAGCAGCTTGCTGGTCTCTGAGCAGTTCTAC. This sequence encodes CASSLLVSEQFY.

This clonotype was detected ten times or more. This chain joins TRBV20-1 and TRBJ1-2, with 7 bases matching TRBD1. The CDR3 loop spans 14 amino acids. Germline CDR1 and CDR2: DFQATT and SNEGSKA (reference sequence). V shed 0 bases, J shed 4 bases, and the junction held 5 bases outside the gene matches. The CDR3 bases are TGCAGTGCTAGAGATCCAGGGGGAGGCTATGGCTACACCTTC. Its translation: CSARDPGGGYGYTF.

The rearrangement links TRBV6-2 or TRBV6-3 to TRBJ2-1, with 11 bases aligning to TRBD2. The CDR3 length is 14 residues. V gave up 7 bases and J gave up 4 bases; unmatched junction bases: 3. Looked up from germline, CDR1 is MNHEY and CDR2 is SVGEGT. CDR3 sequence reads: CASKLAGVYNEQFF. In nucleotides, the CDR3 is TGTGCCAGCAAACTAGCGGGGGTTTACAATGAGCAGTTCTTC.

The chain employs TRBV2 and TRBJ2-4, with D perhaps TRBD1 (6 bases). The CDR3 has 17 residues. CDR1 and CDR2 (germline): SNHLY, FYNNEI. Trimming stripped 7 bases from V and 0 bases from J, with 19 bases between. This CDR3 is CASKLSVGTIAKNIQYF. The CDR3 DNA is TGTGCCAGCAAACTTTCTGTCGGGACAATAGCCAAAAACATTCAGTACTTC.